Listed below are T cell receptor beta chains from one sample, sequenced in a study of T-cell memory formation after mild COVID-19. Each CDR3 protein gets one entry after TCRdb re-called the 5' RACE reads with MiXCR. The table has more than 300,000 distinct CDR3 sequences, 20% to 25% seen once. The specimen sequenced was PBMCs or a T cell subset sorted from them (not recorded which). The source is a man aged 18-30 years who had mild COVID-19 (a few samples of this study predate the infection). Cell type and time point are not known. The CDR3 runs from the conserved cysteine through the conserved F or W. The D gene is left open where the match is weak. Clone size appears in some rows only: once, few, many, or a class for an expanded clone.

abundance,d_gene,v_gene,j_gene,CDR3nt,CDR3aa
few,.,TRBV5-6,TRBJ2-3,TGTGCCAGCAGCTCCGCCGTCGGAGATACGCAGTATTTT,CASSSAVGDTQYF
once,.,TRBV28,TRBJ2-3,TGTGCCAGCAGTGCTGAGACAGATACGCAGTATTTT,CASSAETDTQYF
.,.,TRBV6-6,TRBJ1-2,TGTGCCAGCAGTTACTCGGTAATTGTCTATGGCTACACCTTC,CASSYSVIVYGYTF
.,.,TRBV4-3,TRBJ1-1,TGCGCCAGCAGCCAAGCGTTGACAGTGAACACTGAAGCTTTCTTT,CASSQALTVNTEAFF
few,.,TRBV4-2,TRBJ2-1,TGTGCCAGCAGCCAAGAGGAGGGAAGTGCGGGTGAGCAGTTCTTC,CASSQEEGSAGEQFF
.,.,TRBV16,TRBJ1-1,TGTGCCAGCAGTCAAGTCACCCGCACTGAAGCTTTCTTT,CASSQVTRTEAFF
many,TRBD1,TRBV7-3,TRBJ2-5,TGTGCCAGCAGCCCCGAGGGGGCTGAGACCCAGTACTTC,CASSPEGAETQYF
.,TRBD2,TRBV7-2,TRBJ2-5,TGTGCCACCCACGGGGGGACCAAGAAGGCCCAGTACTTC,CATHGGTKKAQYF
few,.,TRBV5-1,TRBJ2-5,TGCGCCAGCAGCAAAACTAGCCCAGAGACCCAGTACTTC,CASSKTSPETQYF
few,.,TRBV20-1,TRBJ2-3,TGCAGTGCTCGATGGACTTATACCACAGATACGCAGTATTTT,CSARWTYTTDTQYF
few,.,TRBV9,TRBJ2-1,TGTGCCAGCAGCGTAGATACAGTTTCCTACAATGAGCAGTTCTTC,CASSVDTVSYNEQFF
few,.,TRBV4-2,TRBJ2-2,TGTGCCAGCAGCCAAGTACAGTTTGGCTTCGCGAACACCGGGGAGCTGTTTTTT,CASSQVQFGFANTGELFF
few,.,TRBV29-1,TRBJ1-1,TGCAGCGAGACGTCCGGGTTCACTGAAGCTTTCTTT,CSETSGFTEAFF
few,.,TRBV19,TRBJ1-2,TGTGCCAGTAGTATCCGTAACTATGGCTACACCTTC,CASSIRNYGYTF
.,.,TRBV29-1,TRBJ2-5,TGCAGCGTTGAAGAGGCAGGTCACGGTGAGACCAAGTACTTC,CSVEEAGHGETKYF
few,TRBD2,TRBV12-3/TRBV12-4,TRBJ2-2,TGTGCCAGCTGCTTTGCCGGGACTAGAAGTGGGGAGCTGTTTTTT,CASCFAGTRSGELFF
few,.,TRBV5-1,TRBJ2-1,TGCGCCAGCAGCCCCAATTTGGGTAGGGTCTACAATGAGCAGTTCTTC,CASSPNLGRVYNEQFF
few,TRBD1,TRBV10-3,TRBJ1-6,TGTGCCATCAGGGGCGGACAGGGGGATTCACCCCTCCACTTT,CAIRGGQGDSPLHF
.,TRBD1,TRBV11-2,TRBJ1-2,TGTGCCAGCAGCTCCCGGGACAGGGGTGGCTATGGCTACACCTTC,CASSSRDRGGYGYTF
.,TRBD1,TRBV11-2,TRBJ2-5,TGTGCCACTACTTCCGGGACAGGGGTTGGGGAGACCCAGTACTTC,CATTSGTGVGETQYF
many,TRBD1,TRBV7-2,TRBJ2-7,TGCGCCAGCAGCAGGACAGGGGCTTACGAGCAGTACTTC,CASSRTGAYEQYF
.,TRBD1,TRBV6-2/TRBV6-3,TRBJ2-7,TGTGCCAGCAGTTACGACCCGAGACAGGGGGATACCTACGAGCAGTACTTC,CASSYDPRQGDTYEQYF
few,TRBD2,TRBV7-9,TRBJ2-4,TGTGCCAGCAGCTTTAGCGGGGGCCGCGCTGACATTCAGTACTTC,CASSFSGGRADIQYF
.,TRBD1,TRBV9,TRBJ1-4,TGTGCCAGCAGCGCCAGGACAGGGGAAACCCCAAATGAAAAACTGTTTTTT,CASSARTGETPNEKLFF
.,.,TRBV7-2,TRBJ2-7,TGTGCCAGCAGCTTAAGCCACGGATCCTACGAGCAGTACTTC,CASSLSHGSYEQYF
many,.,TRBV5-1,TRBJ1-1,TGCGCCAGCAGCTTGACAGGGAGGAACACTGAAGCTTTCTTT,CASSLTGRNTEAFF
few,.,TRBV20-1,TRBJ2-5,TGCAGTGCTAGTTCGGAGACCCAGTACTTC,CSASSETQYF
.,.,TRBV6-2/TRBV6-3,TRBJ1-5,TGTGCCAGCAGGTCCGCCGGGAATAGCAATCAGCCCCAGCATTTT,CASRSAGNSNQPQHF
.,.,TRBV27,TRBJ2-7,TGTGCCAGCACAACCCTCAGGTCCTCTTCGAAATCCTACGAGCAGTACTTC,CASTTLRSSSKSYEQYF
few,.,TRBV20-1,TRBJ1-6,TGCAGTGCTAGGGCCGGGACGTATAATTCACCCCTCCACTTT,CSARAGTYNSPLHF
.,.,TRBV7-2,TRBJ1-4,TGTGCCAGCAGCTTCTTCGGGACACCTGAAAAACTGTTTTTT,CASSFFGTPEKLFF
few,.,TRBV27,TRBJ1-6,TGTGCCAGCAAGGGACCGATTAATTCACCCCTCCACTTT,CASKGPINSPLHF
.,.,TRBV4-3,TRBJ1-2,TGCGCCAGCAGCCATTCAGGGACCAACTATGGCTACACCTTC,CASSHSGTNYGYTF
many,.,TRBV28,TRBJ1-2,TGTGCCAGCAGAGGCCCCTACGATGGCTACACCTTC,CASRGPYDGYTF
.,.,TRBV3-1,TRBJ2-5,TGTGCCAGACGGGACTTTCAAGAGACCCAGTACTTC,CARRDFQETQYF
few,TRBD2,TRBV7-2,TRBJ2-1,TGTGCCAGCAGCTCCCCGGGACTAGCGGGCTCTAATGAGCAGTTCTTC,CASSSPGLAGSNEQFF
.,.,TRBV7-9,TRBJ2-1,TGTGCCAGCAGCTTAGCCCTTCCGAGCAATGAGCAGTTCTTC,CASSLALPSNEQFF
.,TRBD1,TRBV4-2,TRBJ1-2,TGTGCCAGCAGCCAACTGGGACAGGGAACTAACTATGGCTACACCTTC,CASSQLGQGTNYGYTF
many,.,TRBV20-1,TRBJ1-2,TGCAGTGCTAGGACACGGGACAACTATGGCTACACCTTC,CSARTRDNYGYTF
.,.,TRBV4-1,TRBJ1-1,TGCGCCAGCAGTCCGGACAGACGACTGACTGAAGCTTTCTTT,CASSPDRRLTEAFF
.,.,TRBV19,TRBJ2-6,TGTGCCATCCAGGGGACCTCTGGGGCCAACGTCCTGACTTTC,CAIQGTSGANVLTF
few,.,TRBV12-3/TRBV12-4,TRBJ2-5,TGTGCCAGCACTAAATCCTCGGGGGCCACCAAAGAGACCCAGTACTTC,CASTKSSGATKETQYF
.,.,TRBV15,TRBJ2-7,TGTGCCACCAGCATCGGGCCATACGAGCAGTACTTC,CATSIGPYEQYF
.,.,TRBV5-1,TRBJ1-3,TGCGCCAGCAGATATATTGGGGGACCTGGAAACACCATATATTTT,CASRYIGGPGNTIYF
few,.,TRBV23-1,TRBJ1-4,TGCGCCAGCAAGCCGGCCGGGACTAATGAAAAACTGTTTTTT,CASKPAGTNEKLFF
.,.,TRBV7-9,TRBJ1-1,TGTGCCAGCAGCTTTAACTCGCGGGGCGGAGAAAACACTGAAGCTTTCTTT,CASSFNSRGGENTEAFF
.,TRBD2,TRBV5-1,TRBJ2-2,TGCGCCAGCAGCAGACCTAGCGGGGGGCCCGACACCGGGGAGCTGTTTTTT,CASSRPSGGPDTGELFF
.,.,TRBV3-1,TRBJ1-5,TGTGCCAGCAGCCAATCCTCCGGGTCTCGAAATAAGCCCCAGCATTTT,CASSQSSGSRNKPQHF